The T cell receptor beta chain described here comes from a study of CD8 T cells in Susac syndrome. Notes on the study in general: The number of individuals included in the study's TCR sequencing and HLA analysis was acknowledged as relatively small.

The RNA input was about 0.5 to 1 ug, and it was reverse transcribed with random hexamers. immunoSEQ multiplex PCR amplified TCR beta CDR3 across 54 Vbeta, 13 Jbeta. From the immunoSEQ multiplex PCR reads, TCRdb called clonotypes with MiXCR, one entry per CDR3 protein. This sample has about 300,000 distinct CDR3 sequences, with about 90% found just once. The CDR3 totals 17 residues. J was trimmed by 4 bases and V by 5 bases; bases with no gene match: 14. Germline CDR1 SEHNR, CDR2 FQNEAQ (reference sequence). The sample holds a few counts of this clonotype. Its specificity is unknown. TCR beta was sequenced from blood CD8+ and CD4+ T cells. Purification of the CD8+ and CD4+ T cells relied on negative isolation, and TEMRA cells underwent FACS enrichment.

The sequence was collected from a human donor with multiple sclerosis. The chain recombines TRBV7-9 with TRBJ1-5; 7 bases match TRBD1. Sequencing input: CD4+ T cells from PBMCs. As DNA, the CDR3 is TGTGCCAGCAGCGTGAACAGGGGATCGGTTGGTAATCAGCCCCAGCATTTT. It specifies CASSVNRGSVGNQPQHF.